Below, 9 T cell receptor beta chains from the same sample are listed, as sequenced in a study of blood T cells in healthy people across ages (dated by TCRdb to about 2015). The library was obtained by 5' RACE. The instrument was an Illumina HiSeq 2500. The second PCR ran for about 6 to 11 cycles and used a J-beta primer mix along with a sample-barcoded 5' primer. Starting from the raw public reads, TCRdb applied fastp trimming at Q25, assembled clones with MiXCR and retained in-frame beta chains. Under each unique CDR3 protein, matching rows form one entry showing the most common genes and DNA. The sample data list around 1,000,000 distinct CDR3 sequences, and approximately 25% of these were observed just once. Less than 0.85% of the sample rests with the top ten. These data were likewise used in another study, on T cells of mothers and their children.

Sequencing input: blood. These receptors were obtained from a girl aged 2-10 years in good health.

V and J are TRBV7-9 and TRBJ1-1, with 8 bases that match TRBD1. Trimming cost V 3 bases and J 4 bases; bases outside gene matches: 16. From germline, CDR1 is SEHNR and CDR2 FQNEAQ (reference sequence). CDR3 length: 18 residues. The CDR3, as DNA: TGTGCCAGCAGCTTTGGTTCAAAGGTAGGGGACAGGCGCACTGAAGCTTTCTTT. This gives the protein CASSFGSKVGDRRTEAFF.

This clonotype was observed a few times. The chain combines TRBV6-5 with TRBJ1-4, with D possibly matching TRBD1 (6 bases). Deletions cut 2 bases from V and 8 bases from J, with 15 bases between. The CDR3 length is 15 residues. From germline, CDR1 is MNHEY and CDR2 SVGAGI. The CDR3 region is CASSYGGGGCEKLFF. In DNA form, the CDR3 reads TGTGCCAGCAGTTACGGTGGAGGGGGGTGCGAAAAACTGTTTTTT.

The chain carries TRBV12-5 and TRBJ1-1; D gene unclear. This CDR3 has 13 residues. Germline V gene data show CDR1 as LGHNT and CDR2 as FRNRAP. V lost 5 bases to trimming and J lost 1 base, with 8 bases between them. DNA of the CDR3: TGTGCTAGTGGTCCCAAAGGGAACACTGAAGCTTTCTTT. It encodes CASGPKGNTEAFF.

The CDR3, as DNA: TGTGCCAGCAGCGCGTCCGGGACAGGGGCCCCCTCCCGCTATGGCTACACCTTC. It translates to CASSASGTGAPSRYGYTF. This rearrangement joins TRBV7-2 to TRBJ1-2, with TRBD1 matching over 10 bases. Germline assignment: CDR1 SGHTA and CDR2 FQGNSA. J was trimmed by 4 bases and V by 5 bases; bases with no gene match: 16. The CDR3 runs 18 residues.

J is TRBJ1-2 and V is TRBV29-1, with D maybe TRBD1 (5 bases). V was cut by 7 bases and J by 0 bases, with 18 bases left in between. Germline-derived CDR1 and CDR2 are SQVTM and ANQGSEA. This CDR3 region has 15 residues. The CDR3 here is CSAPTQGYANYGYTF. Written as DNA, the CDR3 is TGCAGCGCCCCCACGCAGGGATATGCTAACTATGGCTACACCTTC.

This clonotype was picked up many times. The chain has TRBV6-5 and TRBJ1-1; D may be TRBD1 (6 bases). Between the trimmed V and J ends, which lost 6 bases and 0 bases, there was a span of 17 bases. Germline V gene lookup returns CDR1 MNHEY and CDR2 SVGAGI. This CDR3 is 16 amino acids long. The CDR3 DNA follows: TGTGCCAGCAGACTGGGGACGGGGGCTGTGAACACTGAAGCTTTCTTT. It encodes CASRLGTGAVNTEAFF.

This clonotype was counted only a few times. The genes are TRBV27 and TRBJ1-1; maybe TRBD1 (5 bases). Between the trimmed V and J ends, which lost 4 bases and 6 bases, there was a span of 18 bases. There are 15 residues in the CDR3. The V gene's germline CDR1 is MNHEY and CDR2 SMNVEV (reference sequence). The CDR3 DNA sequence: TGTGCCAGCAGTTCACTGGGCGGGACCGCCTCTGAAGCTTTCTTT. Translating it yields CASSSLGGTASEAFF.

This clonotype was counted only a few times. The chain uses TRBV5-1 and TRBJ2-3; 12 positions match TRBD2. V dropped 4 bases and J dropped 7; count of bases not matched to a gene: 7. Looked up from germline, CDR1 is SGHRS and CDR2 is YFSETQ. The CDR3 consists of 15 residues. This CDR3 reads CASSGLAGTGNTQYF. The CDR3 DNA reads TGCGCCAGCAGCGGACTAGCGGGAACCGGTAATACGCAGTATTTT.

The chain links TRBV7-9 to TRBJ1-4; D not certain. Per the germline V gene, CDR1 is SEHNR and CDR2 is FQNEAQ (reference sequence). The V end was cut by 1 base, the J end by 11 bases, with 5 bases between. This CDR3 has 11 amino acids. This CDR3 is CASSLGPKLFF. DNA of the CDR3: TGTGCCAGCAGCTTAGGTCCCAAACTGTTTTTT.